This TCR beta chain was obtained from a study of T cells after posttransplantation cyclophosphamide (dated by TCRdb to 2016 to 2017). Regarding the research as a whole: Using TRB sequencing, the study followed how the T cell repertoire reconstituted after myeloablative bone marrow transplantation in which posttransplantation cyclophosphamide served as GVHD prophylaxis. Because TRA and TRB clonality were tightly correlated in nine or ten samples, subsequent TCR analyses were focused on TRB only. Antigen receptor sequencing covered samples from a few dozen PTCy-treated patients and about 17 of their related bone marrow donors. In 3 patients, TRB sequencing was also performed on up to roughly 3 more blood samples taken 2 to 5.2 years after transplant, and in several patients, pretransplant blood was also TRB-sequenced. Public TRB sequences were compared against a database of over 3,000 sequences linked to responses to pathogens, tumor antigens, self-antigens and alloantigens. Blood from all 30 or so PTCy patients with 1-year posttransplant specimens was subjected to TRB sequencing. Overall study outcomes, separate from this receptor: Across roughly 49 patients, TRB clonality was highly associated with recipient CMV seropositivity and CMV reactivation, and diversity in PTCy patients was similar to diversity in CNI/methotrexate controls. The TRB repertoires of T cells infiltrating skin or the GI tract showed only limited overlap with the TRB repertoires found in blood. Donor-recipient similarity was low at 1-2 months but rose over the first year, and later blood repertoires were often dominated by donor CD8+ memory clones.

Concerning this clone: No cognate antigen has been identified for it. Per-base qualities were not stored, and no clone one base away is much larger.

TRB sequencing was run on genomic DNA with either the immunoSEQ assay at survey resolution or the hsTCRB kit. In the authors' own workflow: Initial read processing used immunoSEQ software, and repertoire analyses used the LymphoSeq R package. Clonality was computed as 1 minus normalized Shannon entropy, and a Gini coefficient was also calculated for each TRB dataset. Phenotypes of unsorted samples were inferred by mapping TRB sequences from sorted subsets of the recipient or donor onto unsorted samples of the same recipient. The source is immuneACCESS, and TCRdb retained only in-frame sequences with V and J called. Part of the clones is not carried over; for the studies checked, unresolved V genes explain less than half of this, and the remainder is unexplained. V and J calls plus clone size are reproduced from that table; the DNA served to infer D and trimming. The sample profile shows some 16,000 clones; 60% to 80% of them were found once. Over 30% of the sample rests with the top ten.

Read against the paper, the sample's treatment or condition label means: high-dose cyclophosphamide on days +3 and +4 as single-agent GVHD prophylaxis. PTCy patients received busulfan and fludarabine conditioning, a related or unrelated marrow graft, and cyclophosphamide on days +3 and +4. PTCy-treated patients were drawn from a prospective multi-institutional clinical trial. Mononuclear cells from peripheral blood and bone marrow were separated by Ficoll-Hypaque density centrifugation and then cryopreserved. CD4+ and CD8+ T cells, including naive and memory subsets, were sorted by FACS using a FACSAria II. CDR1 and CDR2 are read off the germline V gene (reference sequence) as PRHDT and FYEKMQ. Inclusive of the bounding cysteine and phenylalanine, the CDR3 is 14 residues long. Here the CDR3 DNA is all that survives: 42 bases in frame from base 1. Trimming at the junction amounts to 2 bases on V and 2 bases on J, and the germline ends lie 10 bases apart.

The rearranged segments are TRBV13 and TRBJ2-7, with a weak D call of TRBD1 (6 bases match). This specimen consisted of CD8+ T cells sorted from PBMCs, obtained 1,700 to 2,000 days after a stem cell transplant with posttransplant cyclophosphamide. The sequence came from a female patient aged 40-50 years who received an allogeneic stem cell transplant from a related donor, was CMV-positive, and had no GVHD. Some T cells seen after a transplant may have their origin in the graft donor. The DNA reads TGTGCCAGCAGCTTAAAAAACAGGGCCTACGAGCAGTACTTC. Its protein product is CASSLKNRAYEQYF.